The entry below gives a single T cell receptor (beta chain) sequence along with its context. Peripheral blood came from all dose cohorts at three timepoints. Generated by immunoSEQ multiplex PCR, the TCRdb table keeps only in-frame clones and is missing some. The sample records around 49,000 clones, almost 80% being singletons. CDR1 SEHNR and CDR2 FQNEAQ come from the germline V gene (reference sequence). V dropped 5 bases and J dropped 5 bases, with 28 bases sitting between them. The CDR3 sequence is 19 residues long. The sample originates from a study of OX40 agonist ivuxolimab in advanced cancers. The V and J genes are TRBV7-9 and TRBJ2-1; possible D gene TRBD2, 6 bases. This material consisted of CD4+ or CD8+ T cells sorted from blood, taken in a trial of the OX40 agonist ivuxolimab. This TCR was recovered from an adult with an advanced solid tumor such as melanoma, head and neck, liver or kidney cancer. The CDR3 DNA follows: TGTGCCAGCAGCCCCGGGACTGGACTGAGGTTAACAATAAACAATGAGCAGTTCTTC. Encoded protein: CASSPGTGLRLTINNEQFF.